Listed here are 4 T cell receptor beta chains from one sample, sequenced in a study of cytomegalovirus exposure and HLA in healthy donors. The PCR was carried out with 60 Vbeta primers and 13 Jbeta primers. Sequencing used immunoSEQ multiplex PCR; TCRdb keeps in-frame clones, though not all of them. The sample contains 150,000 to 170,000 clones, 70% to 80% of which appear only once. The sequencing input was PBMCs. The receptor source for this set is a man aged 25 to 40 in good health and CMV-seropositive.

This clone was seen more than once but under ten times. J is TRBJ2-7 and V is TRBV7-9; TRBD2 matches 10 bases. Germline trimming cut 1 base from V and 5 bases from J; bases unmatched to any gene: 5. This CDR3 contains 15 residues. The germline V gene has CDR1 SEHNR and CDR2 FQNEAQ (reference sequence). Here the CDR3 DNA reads TGTGCCAGCAGCTTAGGCAGCGGGAGGGCCCACGAGCAGTACTTC. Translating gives CASSLGSGRAHEQYF.

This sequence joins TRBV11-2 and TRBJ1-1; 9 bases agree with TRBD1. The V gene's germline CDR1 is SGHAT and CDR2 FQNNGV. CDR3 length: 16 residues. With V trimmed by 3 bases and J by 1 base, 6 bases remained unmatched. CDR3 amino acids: CASSLGQGGSNTEAFF. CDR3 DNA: TGTGCCAGCAGCTTGGGACAGGGAGGGTCGAACACTGAAGCTTTCTTT.

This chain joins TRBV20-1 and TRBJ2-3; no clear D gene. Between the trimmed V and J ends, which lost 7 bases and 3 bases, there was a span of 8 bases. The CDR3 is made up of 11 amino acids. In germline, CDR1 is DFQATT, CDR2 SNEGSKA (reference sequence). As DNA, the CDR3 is TGCAGTGGGGCAGAGACAGATACGCAGTATTTT. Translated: CSGAETDTQYF.

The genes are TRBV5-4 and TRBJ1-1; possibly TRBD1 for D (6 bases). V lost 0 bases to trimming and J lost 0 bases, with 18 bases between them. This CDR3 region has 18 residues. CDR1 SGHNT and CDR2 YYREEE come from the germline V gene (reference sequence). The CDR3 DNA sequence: TGTGCCAGCAGCTTGGGGCCGGTGGACAGAAGCATGAACACTGAAGCTTTCTTT. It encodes CASSLGPVDRSMNTEAFF.